The rows below give T cell receptor beta chains drawn from one sample of a study of blood T cells in healthy people across ages. One entry per CDR3 protein results from TCRdb running MiXCR on the 5' RACE reads. Of about 1,400,000 distinct CDR3 sequences listed, 42% are singletons. Sample: blood. The source is a woman between 18 and 29 years old in good health. Both conserved end residues are part of each CDR3. Each record gives: clone size, J gene, V gene, D gene, CDR3 protein, CDR3 DNA. A D gene is named only where the DNA matches it firmly. Expanded clones are given a class, and other clones once, few, many or no size at all.

clone size: many
J gene: TRBJ2-7
V gene: TRBV29-1
D gene: TRBD1
CDR3 protein: CSVEPGQGYEQYF
CDR3 DNA: TGCAGCGTTGAACCGGGACAGGGCTACGAGCAGTACTTC

clone size: -
J gene: TRBJ1-5
V gene: TRBV9
D gene: -
CDR3 protein: CVSAGEGLGPQHF
CDR3 DNA: TGTGTCAGCGCGGGGGAAGGGTTAGGACCCCAGCATTTT

clone size: -
J gene: TRBJ1-2
V gene: TRBV12-3/TRBV12-4
D gene: -
CDR3 protein: CASLAQGYGYTF
CDR3 DNA: TGTGCCAGCCTCGCACAGGGCTATGGCTACACCTTC

clone size: -
J gene: TRBJ2-3
V gene: TRBV3-1
D gene: -
CDR3 protein: CACSRDSMRGGLTDTQYF
CDR3 DNA: TGTGCCTGCAGCCGAGATTCGATGCGGGGAGGACTTACGGATACGCAGTATTTT

clone size: -
J gene: TRBJ2-7
V gene: TRBV5-1
D gene: TRBD2
CDR3 protein: CASSRGTSGLYEQYF
CDR3 DNA: TGCGCCAGCAGCCGAGGGACTAGCGGGTTATACGAGCAGTACTTC

clone size: few
J gene: TRBJ2-7
V gene: TRBV20-1
D gene: -
CDR3 protein: CSAGSVGYEQYF
CDR3 DNA: TGCAGTGCTGGGAGTGTCGGTTACGAGCAGTACTTC

clone size: few
J gene: TRBJ2-7
V gene: TRBV20-1
D gene: TRBD2
CDR3 protein: CSGWASGSSYEQYF
CDR3 DNA: TGCAGTGGCTGGGCTAGCGGGAGCTCCTACGAGCAGTACTTC

clone size: -
J gene: TRBJ2-5
V gene: TRBV12-3/TRBV12-4
D gene: -
CDR3 protein: CAISFWGDETQYF
CDR3 DNA: TGTGCCATCAGTTTTTGGGGCGACGAGACCCAGTACTTC

clone size: -
J gene: TRBJ2-1
V gene: TRBV7-2
D gene: TRBD1
CDR3 protein: CASSLGQGKYEQFF
CDR3 DNA: TGTGCCAGCAGCTTGGGACAGGGGAAGTATGAGCAGTTCTTC

clone size: -
J gene: TRBJ2-2
V gene: TRBV4-1
D gene: -
CDR3 protein: CASRPEVAVTGELFF
CDR3 DNA: TGCGCCAGCAGACCTGAGGTAGCGGTCACCGGGGAGCTGTTTTTT

clone size: -
J gene: TRBJ2-1
V gene: TRBV25-1
D gene: -
CDR3 protein: CASSDWTGRNEQFF
CDR3 DNA: TGTGCCAGCAGTGATTGGACGGGGCGGAATGAGCAGTTCTTC

clone size: few
J gene: TRBJ1-2
V gene: TRBV14
D gene: -
CDR3 protein: CASSQVGQGVIYGYTF
CDR3 DNA: TGTGCCAGCAGCCAAGTCGGGCAGGGTGTAATCTATGGCTACACCTTC

clone size: -
J gene: TRBJ2-1
V gene: TRBV24-1
D gene: -
CDR3 protein: CATSASATYNEQFF
CDR3 DNA: TGTGCCACCAGCGCCAGTGCCACCTACAATGAGCAGTTCTTC

clone size: few
J gene: TRBJ1-1
V gene: TRBV28
D gene: -
CDR3 protein: CASSSTGTTEAFF
CDR3 DNA: TGTGCCAGCAGCTCCACGGGCACCACTGAAGCTTTCTTT

clone size: few
J gene: TRBJ2-7
V gene: TRBV4-1
D gene: -
CDR3 protein: CASSQTVSYEQYF
CDR3 DNA: TGCGCCAGCAGCCAGACAGTTTCCTACGAGCAGTACTTC

clone size: -
J gene: TRBJ2-1
V gene: TRBV5-1
D gene: TRBD2
CDR3 protein: CASSLVQVTSGSSYNEQFF
CDR3 DNA: TGCGCCAGCAGCTTGGTCCAGGTAACTAGCGGCAGCTCCTACAATGAGCAGTTCTTC

clone size: -
J gene: TRBJ2-5
V gene: TRBV6-1
D gene: TRBD2
CDR3 protein: CASSPRDYRKETQYF
CDR3 DNA: TGTGCCAGCAGTCCGCGGGACTATCGTAAAGAGACCCAGTACTTC

clone size: few
J gene: TRBJ2-5
V gene: TRBV28
D gene: TRBD2
CDR3 protein: CASSYSGGASTETQYF
CDR3 DNA: TGTGCCAGCAGTTATAGCGGGGGGGCCTCTACAGAGACCCAGTACTTC

clone size: -
J gene: TRBJ1-5
V gene: TRBV6-2/TRBV6-3
D gene: -
CDR3 protein: CASSYSKEGTGSNQPQHF
CDR3 DNA: TGTGCCAGCAGTTACTCGAAAGAAGGGACCGGTAGCAATCAGCCCCAGCATTTT

clone size: -
J gene: TRBJ2-7
V gene: TRBV25-1
D gene: -
CDR3 protein: CASSGSLSEQYF
CDR3 DNA: TGTGCCAGCAGTGGGTCCCTCTCCGAGCAGTACTTC

clone size: few
J gene: TRBJ1-2
V gene: TRBV27
D gene: -
CDR3 protein: CASSFNGQNYGYTF
CDR3 DNA: TGTGCCAGCAGTTTTAACGGACAGAACTATGGCTACACCTTC

clone size: few
J gene: TRBJ2-7
V gene: TRBV30
D gene: TRBD1
CDR3 protein: CAWSGDRAGEQYF
CDR3 DNA: TGTGCCTGGAGTGGGGACAGGGCCGGCGAGCAGTACTTC

clone size: -
J gene: TRBJ2-1
V gene: TRBV7-9
D gene: -
CDR3 protein: CASSLWANEQFF
CDR3 DNA: TGTGCCAGCAGCTTATGGGCGAATGAGCAGTTCTTC

clone size: -
J gene: TRBJ1-1
V gene: TRBV9
D gene: -
CDR3 protein: CASSAAWGGRFEAFF
CDR3 DNA: TGTGCCAGCAGCGCCGCGTGGGGGGGGCGATTTGAAGCTTTCTTT

clone size: once
J gene: TRBJ2-7
V gene: TRBV28
D gene: -
CDR3 protein: CASSRPTGYYEQYF
CDR3 DNA: TGTGCCAGCAGCCGACCGACGGGCTACTACGAGCAGTACTTC

clone size: few
J gene: TRBJ2-3
V gene: TRBV29-1
D gene: TRBD2
CDR3 protein: CSGGRVSTDTQYF
CDR3 DNA: TGCAGCGGCGGGAGGGTTAGCACAGATACGCAGTATTTT

clone size: few
J gene: TRBJ2-5
V gene: TRBV9
D gene: TRBD2
CDR3 protein: CASSVSGGDETQYF
CDR3 DNA: TGTGCCAGCAGCGTATCGGGGGGGGACGAGACCCAGTACTTC

clone size: -
J gene: TRBJ2-3
V gene: TRBV5-1
D gene: -
CDR3 protein: CASSTDRTDTQYF
CDR3 DNA: TGCGCCAGCAGTACCGACCGCACAGATACGCAGTATTTT

clone size: few
J gene: TRBJ2-5
V gene: TRBV12-3/TRBV12-4
D gene: -
CDR3 protein: CASTTGDWLQETQYF
CDR3 DNA: TGTGCCAGCACCACCGGGGACTGGCTACAAGAGACCCAGTACTTC

clone size: many
J gene: TRBJ1-2
V gene: TRBV6-5
D gene: -
CDR3 protein: CASSDGNGPYGYTF
CDR3 DNA: TGTGCCAGCAGTGACGGCAACGGGCCCTATGGCTACACCTTC

clone size: many
J gene: TRBJ2-7
V gene: TRBV12-3/TRBV12-4
D gene: TRBD1
CDR3 protein: CASSIGTAYEQYF
CDR3 DNA: TGTGCCAGCAGTATTGGGACAGCTTACGAGCAGTACTTC

clone size: -
J gene: TRBJ2-5
V gene: TRBV20-1
D gene: TRBD2
CDR3 protein: CSARGPLAGGEQYF
CDR3 DNA: TGCAGTGCTAGAGGCCCACTAGCGGGAGGTGAGCAGTACTTC

clone size: few
J gene: TRBJ1-6
V gene: TRBV5-1
D gene: TRBD1
CDR3 protein: CASSSGTGTPYNSPLHF
CDR3 DNA: TGCGCCAGCAGTTCCGGGACAGGGACCCCCTATAATTCACCCCTCCACTTT

clone size: -
J gene: TRBJ2-7
V gene: TRBV10-3
D gene: TRBD1
CDR3 protein: CATLLGQGAREQYF
CDR3 DNA: TGTGCCACGCTGCTGGGACAGGGGGCGAGAGAGCAGTACTTC

clone size: -
J gene: TRBJ2-2
V gene: TRBV29-1
D gene: -
CDR3 protein: CSVGTGLSDTGELFF
CDR3 DNA: TGCAGCGTGGGAACAGGGCTGTCGGACACCGGGGAGCTGTTTTTT

clone size: -
J gene: TRBJ2-5
V gene: TRBV29-1
D gene: TRBD2
CDR3 protein: CSVKGTSGTETQYF
CDR3 DNA: TGCAGCGTTAAGGGGACTAGCGGGACGGAGACCCAGTACTTC

clone size: -
J gene: TRBJ2-7
V gene: TRBV18
D gene: -
CDR3 protein: CASSPKAGPYEQYF
CDR3 DNA: TGTGCCAGCTCCCCTAAGGCAGGGCCCTACGAGCAGTACTTC

clone size: -
J gene: TRBJ1-2
V gene: TRBV30
D gene: -
CDR3 protein: CAWTADSNYGYTF
CDR3 DNA: TGTGCCTGGACGGCGGATTCTAACTATGGCTACACCTTC

clone size: -
J gene: TRBJ2-1
V gene: TRBV29-1
D gene: TRBD1
CDR3 protein: CSAPEDRAYPYNEQFF
CDR3 DNA: TGCAGCGCCCCAGAGGACAGGGCCTATCCCTACAATGAGCAGTTCTTC

clone size: few
J gene: TRBJ2-7
V gene: TRBV20-1
D gene: -
CDR3 protein: CSASPPGGSYEQYF
CDR3 DNA: TGCAGTGCTAGCCCCCCCGGCGGTTCCTACGAGCAGTACTTC

clone size: -
J gene: TRBJ1-1
V gene: TRBV7-9
D gene: -
CDR3 protein: CASRGGGQSLGGTEAFF
CDR3 DNA: TGTGCCAGCAGGGGAGGAGGACAGTCCCTAGGTGGGACTGAAGCTTTCTTT

clone size: few
J gene: TRBJ2-5
V gene: TRBV29-1
D gene: TRBD2
CDR3 protein: CSASGLAGVLPYQETQYF
CDR3 DNA: TGCAGCGCATCGGGGCTAGCGGGAGTTCTTCCCTACCAAGAGACCCAGTACTTC

clone size: -
J gene: TRBJ2-7
V gene: TRBV6-2/TRBV6-3
D gene: TRBD1
CDR3 protein: CASSRTGGREQYF
CDR3 DNA: TGTGCCAGCAGTCGGACAGGGGGCCGCGAGCAGTACTTC

clone size: few
J gene: TRBJ2-6
V gene: TRBV5-1
D gene: -
CDR3 protein: CASSLDPTRITLSGANVLTF
CDR3 DNA: TGCGCCAGCAGCTTAGACCCTACTAGGATAACCCTCTCTGGGGCCAACGTCCTGACTTTC

clone size: -
J gene: TRBJ1-6
V gene: TRBV27
D gene: -
CDR3 protein: CASSYGTGQGSPLHF
CDR3 DNA: TGTGCCAGCAGTTACGGGACGGGCCAAGGGTCACCCCTCCACTTT